A selection of T cell receptor beta chains follows, all from one sample in a study of blood T cell repertoires in COVID-19. Libraries were prepared by immunoSEQ multiplex PCR; TCRdb keeps only in-frame clonotypes and omits some of them. Among 280,000 or so clones listed, around 86% were seen once. Input material: peripheral blood. The receptor set was obtained from a woman in her thirties who had recovered from COVID-19. The CDR3 runs from the conserved cysteine through the conserved F or W. A D gene is named only where the DNA matches it firmly.

d_gene: -; j_gene: TRBJ2-3; v_gene: TRBV27; CDR3aa: CASSWASRDTQYF; CDR3nt: TGTGCCAGCAGTTGGGCTAGCAGGGATACGCAGTATTTT
d_gene: -; j_gene: TRBJ1-5; v_gene: TRBV27; CDR3aa: CASSLRGGNQPQHF; CDR3nt: TGTGCCAGCAGTTTAAGAGGCGGCAATCAGCCCCAGCATTTT
d_gene: -; j_gene: TRBJ1-2; v_gene: TRBV27; CDR3aa: CASSPLTGNYGYTF; CDR3nt: TGTGCCAGCAGTCCCTTAACAGGGAACTATGGCTACACCTTC
d_gene: -; j_gene: TRBJ2-3; v_gene: TRBV10-3; CDR3aa: CAIRDTASTDTQYF; CDR3nt: TGTGCCATCCGGGACACAGCTAGCACAGATACGCAGTATTTT
d_gene: -; j_gene: TRBJ1-2; v_gene: TRBV14; CDR3aa: CASSPGEEYGYTF; CDR3nt: TGTGCCAGCAGCCCCGGGGAAGAGTATGGCTACACCTTC
d_gene: TRBD2; j_gene: TRBJ2-1; v_gene: TRBV9; CDR3aa: CASSVEASGYSNEQFF; CDR3nt: TGTGCCAGCAGCGTAGAGGCTAGCGGCTATAGCAATGAGCAGTTCTTC
d_gene: -; j_gene: TRBJ2-5; v_gene: TRBV14; CDR3aa: CASSQDSGQKTQYF; CDR3nt: TGTGCCAGCAGCCAAGACTCAGGGCAAAAGACCCAGTACTTC
d_gene: -; j_gene: TRBJ1-1; v_gene: TRBV27; CDR3aa: CASSVGDTEAFF; CDR3nt: TGTGCCAGCAGTGTAGGAGACACTGAAGCTTTCTTT
d_gene: -; j_gene: TRBJ2-7; v_gene: TRBV5-1; CDR3aa: CASTLDPGKFYEQYF; CDR3nt: TGCGCCAGCACCCTTGACCCAGGAAAATTCTACGAGCAGTACTTC
d_gene: -; j_gene: TRBJ2-5; v_gene: TRBV7-9; CDR3aa: CASSFTETQYF; CDR3nt: TGTGCCAGCAGCTTTACTGAGACCCAGTACTTC
d_gene: TRBD1; j_gene: TRBJ1-2; v_gene: TRBV11-2; CDR3aa: CASSLIRTGQGGGYTF; CDR3nt: TGTGCCAGCAGCTTAATCAGGACGGGACAGGGAGGTGGCTACACCTTC
d_gene: -; j_gene: TRBJ1-3; v_gene: TRBV28; CDR3aa: CASRTSGRGGNTIYF; CDR3nt: TGTGCCAGCAGAACGAGTGGCCGGGGTGGAAACACCATATATTTT
d_gene: TRBD1; j_gene: TRBJ2-2; v_gene: TRBV24-1; CDR3aa: CATGDSSTGELFF; CDR3nt: TGTGCCACCGGGGACAGCTCCACCGGGGAGCTGTTTTTT
d_gene: TRBD1; j_gene: TRBJ1-4; v_gene: TRBV28; CDR3aa: CASSLGDRGREKLFF; CDR3nt: TGTGCCAGCAGTTTGGGGGACAGGGGACGGGAAAAACTGTTTTTT
d_gene: -; j_gene: TRBJ1-1; v_gene: TRBV5-1; CDR3aa: CASSLARNTEAFF; CDR3nt: TGCGCCAGCAGCTTGGCCCGTAACACTGAAGCTTTCTTT
d_gene: TRBD1; j_gene: TRBJ2-7; v_gene: TRBV20-1; CDR3aa: CRDRGSYEQYF; CDR3nt: TGCAGGGACAGGGGGTCCTACGAGCAGTACTTC
d_gene: -; j_gene: TRBJ1-5; v_gene: TRBV19; CDR3aa: CASSTYRQVNQPQHF; CDR3nt: TGTGCCAGTAGTACCTACCGACAGGTCAATCAGCCCCAGCATTTT
d_gene: -; j_gene: TRBJ1-1; v_gene: TRBV7-9; CDR3aa: CASSLRGNEAFF; CDR3nt: TGTGCCAGCAGCTTAAGGGGAAATGAAGCTTTCTTT